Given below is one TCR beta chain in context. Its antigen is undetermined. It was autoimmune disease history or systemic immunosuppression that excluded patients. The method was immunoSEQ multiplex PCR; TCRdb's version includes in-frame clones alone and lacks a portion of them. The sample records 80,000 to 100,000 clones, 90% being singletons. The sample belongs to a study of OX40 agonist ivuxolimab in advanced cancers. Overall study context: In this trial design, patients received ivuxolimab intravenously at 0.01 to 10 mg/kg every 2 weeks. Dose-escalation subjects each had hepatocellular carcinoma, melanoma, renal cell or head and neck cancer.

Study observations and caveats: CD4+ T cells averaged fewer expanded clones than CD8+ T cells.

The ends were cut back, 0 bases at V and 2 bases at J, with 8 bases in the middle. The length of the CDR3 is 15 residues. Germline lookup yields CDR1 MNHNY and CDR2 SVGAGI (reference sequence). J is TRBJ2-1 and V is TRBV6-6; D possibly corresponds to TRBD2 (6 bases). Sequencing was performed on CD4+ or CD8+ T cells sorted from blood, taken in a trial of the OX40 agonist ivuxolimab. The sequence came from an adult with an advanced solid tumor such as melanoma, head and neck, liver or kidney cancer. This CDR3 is CASSYSKRAYNEQFF. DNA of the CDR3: TGTGCCAGCAGTTACTCGAAGCGGGCCTACAATGAGCAGTTCTTC.